Listed here are 15 T cell receptor beta chains from one sample, sequenced in a study of T cells after yellow fever vaccination. TCRdb reanalysed the 5' RACE reads using MiXCR and keeps one entry per CDR3 protein. The sample contains 500,000 to 550,000 distinct CDR3 sequences, just over 20% of which appear only once. The sample consisted of PBMCs, taken less than 25 days after the first yellow fever vaccination. The source of these receptors is a young man who received the YFV17D yellow fever vaccine.

CDR3 nucleotides: TGCGCCAGCAGTAGACTAGCGGGGGCGAATGAGCAGTTCTTC. Its translation: CASSRLAGANEQFF. The chain couples TRBV10-2 to TRBJ2-1; TRBD2 matches 12 bases. Looked up from germline, CDR1 is WSHSY and CDR2 is SAAADI. The CDR3 is 14 residues long. J gave up 7 bases and V 5 bases, and 3 bases lay outside the gene matches.

The CDR3 nucleotides read TGTGCCAGCAGTCCTCCAATTAGCGACTATGGCTACACCTTC. Translation: CASSPPISDYGYTF. The rearrangement uses TRBV6-1 and TRBJ1-2; D remains unclear. The CDR3 covers 14 residues. Trimming took 5 bases from V and 3 from J, leaving 13 bases between them. CDR1 MNHNS and CDR2 SASEGT come from the germline V gene.

This sequence joins TRBV5-1 and TRBJ2-1, with 12 bases aligning to TRBD1. In germline, CDR1 is SGHRS, CDR2 YFSETQ. Trimming at V came to 1 base and at J to 6 bases, leaving 8 bases not matched to a gene. The CDR3 has 17 residues. CDR3 protein: CASSLTGTGGALNEQFF. The CDR3 DNA sequence: TGCGCCAGCAGCTTGACCGGGACAGGGGGCGCCCTCAATGAGCAGTTCTTC.

The rearrangement uses TRBV4-1 and TRBJ2-7, with 9 bases matching TRBD1. This CDR3 comprises 15 residues. The V gene's germline CDR1 is MGHRA and CDR2 YSYEKL. Trimming removed 4 bases from V and 1 base from J; junction bases left unmatched: 5. The CDR3 DNA is TGCGCCAGCAGCCTGGGACAGGGCCCTTCCTACGAGCAGTACTTC. Its translation: CASSLGQGPSYEQYF.

This clonotype was recorded at least ten times. Its ends do not fully match the called genes, so a read error is possible. The chain combines TRBV5-1 with TRBJ2-1; tentatively, D is TRBD2 (6 bases). CDR3 size: 14 residues. The V gene's germline CDR1 is SGHRS and CDR2 YFSETQ. The CDR3 nucleotides are TGTGCCAGCAGCCCATCCGGGACTTACAATGAGCAGTTCTTC. Its translation: CASSPSGTYNEQFF.

This clonotype was seen a few times. The V call is TRBV4-1, the J call TRBJ2-7; 7 nucleotides align to TRBD2. V was pared by 0 bases and J by 4 bases, with 6 bases of the junction left unmatched. The CDR3 runs to 15 residues. The germline V gene encodes CDR1 MGHRA and CDR2 YSYEKL. CDR3 DNA sequence: TGCGCCAGCAGCCAAGAGGTTCCGGGGGGATACGAGCAGTACTTC. Residues: CASSQEVPGGYEQYF.

This clonotype was counted at least ten times. The chain recombines TRBV3-1 with TRBJ1-1; D gene uncertain. V shed 3 bases and J shed 0 bases, with 2 bases lying between them. Germline assignment: CDR1 LGHDT and CDR2 YNNKEL (reference sequence). The CDR3 totals 12 residues. DNA of the CDR3: TGTGCCAGCAGCCACATGAACACTGAAGCTTTCTTT. This codes for CASSHMNTEAFF.

The chain has TRBV27 and TRBJ1-2, with D perhaps matching TRBD1 (5 bases). Germline lookup yields CDR1 MNHEY and CDR2 SMNVEV (reference sequence). The ends were cut back, 5 bases at V and 0 bases at J, with 16 bases in the middle. CDR3 length equals 16 residues. The CDR3 bases are TGTGCCAGCAGTCCTATTCAGGGTGGGACTAACTATGGCTACACCTTC. Translating gives CASSPIQGGTNYGYTF.

This clonotype was recorded a few times. The V gene is TRBV29-1, the J gene TRBJ2-2, with 8 bases identical to TRBD2. This CDR3 region has 14 residues. CDR1 and CDR2 (germline): SQVTM, ANQGSEA. The V and J ends lost 4 bases and 4 bases, in that order; junction bases with no gene match: 5. The CDR3 spells CSVASGGSTGELFF. DNA for the CDR3: TGCAGCGTTGCCAGCGGGGGATCCACCGGGGAGCTGTTTTTT.

This clonotype appeared many times. The rearrangement uses TRBV7-2 and TRBJ2-5; D uncertain. Germline V CDR1 and CDR2: SGHTA, FQGNSA. The CDR3 spans 13 residues. V was shortened by 2 bases and J by 0 bases, with 4 bases between the two germline ends. The CDR3, as DNA: TGTGCCAGCAGCTTACAGTACCAAGAGACCCAGTACTTC. It translates to CASSLQYQETQYF. The whole variable domain, filled in from reference TRBV7-2 and TRBJ2-5, reads GAGVSQSPSNKVTEKGKDVELRCDPISGHTALYWYRQSLGQGLEFLIYFQGNSAPDKSGLPSDRFSAERTGGSVSTLTIQRTQQEDSAVYLCASSLQYQETQYFGPGTRLLVL.

This clonotype was seen a handful of times. The chain links TRBV7-2 to TRBJ2-1; D perhaps matches TRBD2 (6 bases). In germline, CDR1 is SGHTA, CDR2 FQGNSA. This CDR3 has 13 residues. The V gene lost 3 bases and the J gene lost 13 bases, with 16 bases spanning the gap. CDR3 sequence reads: CASSFHAGPTQFF. Written as DNA, the CDR3 is TGTGCCAGCAGCTTCCATGCGGGGCCGACACAGTTCTTC.

Here the CDR3 DNA reads TGTGCCAGCAGCTTGGCGCTCATCTCCTACGAGCAGTACTTC. Amino acids: CASSLALISYEQYF. V usage is TRBV5-6 and J usage is TRBJ2-7, with D uncertain. Trimming took 0 bases from V and 0 from J, leaving 7 bases between them. The germline V gene has CDR1 SGHDT and CDR2 YYEEEE. This CDR3 region has 14 residues.

There are a few counts of this clonotype. This sequence joins TRBV5-1 and TRBJ2-7; D uncertain. The CDR3 has 14 residues. V lost 4 bases to trimming and J lost 4 bases, with 15 bases between them. Germline CDR1 SGHRS, CDR2 YFSETQ. DNA of the CDR3: TGCGCCAGCAGCCCGGCACCAGGTTATTACGAGCAGTACGTC. This encodes CASSPAPGYYEQYV.

A few counts support this clonotype. This sequence joins TRBV5-8 and TRBJ1-2; 12 nucleotides line up with TRBD1. There are 16 residues in the CDR3. The junction had 10 bases not matched to a gene; V was cut back by 5 bases and J by 5 bases. Germline V lookup: CDR1 SGHTS, CDR2 YDEGEE. The DNA of the CDR3 is TGTGCCAGCAGGCCGGGGGGACAGGGGGCTGGATATGGCTACACCTTC. Its translation: CASRPGGQGAGYGYTF. Using reference TRBV5-8 and TRBJ1-2 for the parts outside the CDR3, the full variable domain is EAGVTQSPTHLIKTRGQQATLRCSPISGHTSVYWYQQALGLGLQFLLWYDEGEERNRGNFPPRFSGRQFPNYSSELNVNALELEDSALYLCASRPGGQGAGYGYTFGSGTRLTVV.

Only a few counts were recorded for this clonotype. The chain links TRBV4-1 to TRBJ1-2, with D possibly matching TRBD1 (6 bases). The length of the CDR3 is 14 residues. From germline, CDR1 is MGHRA and CDR2 YSYEKL. V gave up 4 bases and J gave up 7 bases, with 16 bases separating them. CDR3 region: CASSRGPSRGGYTF. The CDR3 DNA reads as TGCGCCAGCAGCCGGGGGCCGTCGAGGGGTGGCTACACCTTC.